This TCR beta chain was sequenced for a study of cytomegalovirus exposure and HLA in healthy donors. The germline V and J ends were trimmed by 2 bases and 4 bases, with 11 bases remaining between them. The CDR3 covers 14 residues. The germline V gene has CDR1 KGHSH and CDR2 LQKENI. With 60 Vbeta and 13 Jbeta primers, the PCR was carried out. Sequencing used immunoSEQ multiplex PCR; TCRdb keeps in-frame clones, though not all of them. This listing includes over 45,000 clones. In the case of this clone: The antigen is unknown.

The study sampled nominally healthy donors, though unrecorded immune exposures were likely. Study conclusions and caveats: Association of a missense DCLRE1C variant with TCR beta V- and J-gene trimming was reported in a later analysis. As was reported, the HLA-A and HLA-B alleles of most subjects were accurately predicted from TCR beta sequences.

Sequencing was performed on PBMCs. The sequence was obtained from a woman aged 18-29 years in good health and CMV-seronegative. The V and J genes are TRBV18 and TRBJ1-1, with a weak D call TRBD1 (5 bases). The DNA for the CDR3 is TGTGCCAGCTCACCAGGGCAGGGTCGCACTGAAGCTTTCTTT. Encoded protein: CASSPGQGRTEAFF. Variable domain in full (rest from reference TRBV18 and TRBJ1-1): NAGVMQNPRHLVRRRGQEARLRCSPMKGHSHVYWYRQLPEEGLKFMVYLQKENIIDESGMPKERFSAEFPKEGPSILRIQQVVRGDSAAYFCASSPGQGRTEAFFGQGTRLTVV.